This T cell receptor (beta chain) stems from a study of blood T cell repertoires in COVID-19. For the study at large: Samples of COVID-19 (acute and convalescent) were obtained from the United States, Italy and Spain.

The assay was immunoSEQ multiplex PCR, and TCRdb's table has in-frame clones only and misses some. This table has approximately 350,000 clones, around 88% appearing once. The V end lost 5 bases, the J end lost 4 bases, and 12 bases lay between the germline ends. Germline V CDR1 and CDR2: SGHTA, FQGNSA. The CDR3 sequence is 13 residues long. V and J are TRBV7-2 and TRBJ2-7; D gene ambiguous. Sequenced sample: peripheral blood. The source of this sequence is a man aged 30-40 years with active or convalescent COVID-19. CDR3 amino acids: CASSPPGLYEQYF. The CDR3 bases are TGTGCCAGCAGCCCTCCGGGTCTTTACGAGCAGTACTTC.